The 5 T cell receptor beta chains given below trace back to one sample, sequenced in a study of regulatory T cells in long-lasting Graves disease. Building the TCR beta libraries relied on iRepertoire HTBI primers, and CDR3 regions underwent Arm-PCR. From the multiplex PCR reads, TCRdb called clonotypes with MiXCR, one entry per CDR3 protein. The data contain under 450,000 distinct CDR3 sequences, 10% to 15% of them seen just once; the ten biggest clones take up 18%. Time point denoted: newly diagnosed GD, antithyroid drugs for less than 3 months. Construction of the TCR library relied on RNA isolated from PBMCs. Another study also made use of these data, one on T cells in Graves' hyperthyroidism and ophthalmopathy.

The source was peripheral blood mononuclear cells (PBMCs), collected at new diagnosis, from a patient treated with antithyroid drugs. The receptors originated from a woman aged 18-29 years with Graves disease.

As regards this clonotype: Given a far larger clone just one base away, this is likely a sequencing read error. The chain uses TRBV2 and TRBJ2-7; 7 bases fit TRBD1. This CDR3 spans 14 amino acids. After removal of 8 bases from V and 0 bases from J, the junction contained 7 bases not matched to a gene. Germline V gives CDR1 SNHLY, CDR2 FYNNEI. The CDR3 DNA reads as TGTGCCAGCGGCTCGACAGGGAGCTCCTACGAGCAGTACTTC. It encodes CASGSTGSSYEQYF.

A note on this clonotype: One end of the junction varies from germline; a read error may be responsible. The chain links TRBV6-5 to TRBJ1-2, with D possibly being TRBD1 (5 bases). The CDR3 totals 14 residues. Germline-derived CDR1 and CDR2 are MNHEY and SVGAGI. CDR3 coding DNA: TGTGCCAGCAGTGACTCGAGGGGAGACTATGGCTACACCTTC. This encodes CASSDSRGDYGYTF.

The sample holds many counts of this clonotype. The J gene is TRBJ1-1, the V gene TRBV10-3, with D maybe TRBD1 (6 bases). Germline lookup yields CDR1 ENHRY and CDR2 SYGVKD. V dropped 5 bases and J dropped 5 bases, with 18 bases sitting between them. This CDR3 has 15 amino acids. The CDR3 sequence: CAISRLSGESTEAFF. The CDR3 DNA is TGTGCCATCAGTCGCTTATCAGGGGAGAGTACTGAAGCTTTCTTT.

This clonotype was seen at least ten times. The chain uses TRBV16 and TRBJ1-1, with TRBD1 identical over 8 bases. The germline V gene has CDR1 KGHSY and CDR2 FQNENV. This CDR3 is 16 amino acids long. J was trimmed by 1 base and V by 2 bases; bases with no gene match: 6. CDR3 coding DNA: TGTGCCAGCAGCCAAACCCAGGGGGCGGGGAACACTGAAGCTTTCTTT. It encodes CASSQTQGAGNTEAFF.

This clonotype was counted many times. The chain recombines TRBV6-1 with TRBJ2-1; TRBD2 matches at 10 bases. The V gene's germline CDR1 is MNHNS and CDR2 SASEGT. Losses at the gene ends were 6 bases for V and 0 bases for J; bases not matched to a gene: 5. This CDR3 region has 16 residues. The CDR3 bases are TGTGCCAGCAGGTTAGCGGGGGGCTTCTCCTACAATGAGCAGTTCTTC. It translates to CASRLAGGFSYNEQFF.